This note documents a single TCR beta chain sequence. This clone was recorded once. Its target antigen remains unknown. Per-base qualities were not stored, and no clone one base away is much larger. The immunoSEQ Assay, a bias-controlled multiplex PCR, was used to amplify TCRbeta CDR3 regions from genomic DNA. As for how the authors treated the data: The number of nucleated cells in each sample was estimated from the amplification of reference gene primers within the assay. Sequence reads were collapsed and filtered to measure the absolute abundance of every unique TCRbeta CDR3 rearrangement. For each sample, productive Simpson clonality was calculated as the square root of Simpson's diversity index across productive rearrangements. Not all clones reach the TCRdb copy of this immuneACCESS table, which keeps in-frame sequences only. Checked studies attribute under half of the gap to unresolved V genes and leave the rest unexplained. Clonal size and the V and J genes are those of that table, whereas D and trimming came from the DNA. This sample comprises about 120,000 clones, approximately 90% of them detected only once. Under 20% of the sample is in the top ten clones.

This sample is part of a study of blood T cell repertoires in COVID-19 (dated by TCRdb to about 2020). Describing the broader study: The collaborator samples originated in the United States, Italy and Spain and spanned the acute and convalescent phases of COVID-19. HLA class I and class II types, where available, came from metadata supplied by the sample provider rather than from assay-based typing. The dataset comprised deeply sampled blood TCRbeta repertoires from subjects exposed to, actively infected with, or recovered from COVID-19. Samples were obtained from the ongoing ImmuneRACE study (first 160 participants) and from 1,254 subjects provided by 6 global collaborators. The repertoires were released in a freely available public database intended as a resource for research on the immune response to SARS-CoV-2. The prospective study material was composed of cDNA or gDNA derived from T cells, B-cell-depleted T cells, or PBMCs. Sample metadata almost always included a de-identified subject ID, COVID-19 status, age in years and sex. Broader findings and caveats from the paper: How much clinical and demographic metadata was included differed by source and by participant, and the metadata was provided uncurated.

Trimming accounts for 8 bases at V and 3 bases at J, while the number of junction bases matched to no gene is 4. Taken from the germline V gene, the CDR1 and CDR2 loops are SNHLY and FYNNEI. The CDR3 holds 14 amino acids from the cysteine to the phenylalanine. Only the CDR3 DNA is retained, 42 bases long and in frame from the first base. The collaborating institutions used their own protocols to collect whole blood in K2EDTA tubes. For TCRbeta analysis, collaborators shipped samples as frozen whole blood, isolated PBMCs, or DNA extracted from either of those sample types. The clonotype originates from a human donor with acute or convalescent COVID-19. The donor label of this sample is uncertain. Sequenced material: peripheral blood. Rearrangement joined TRBV2 to TRBJ1-6; the junction holds 7 bases that match TRBD1. The CDR3 corresponds to CASSQGGYNSPLHF. The nucleotides read TGTGCCAGCTCTCAGGGGGGCTATAATTCACCCCTCCACTTT.